This T cell receptor beta chain was obtained from a study of cytomegalovirus exposure and HLA in healthy donors. Findings and limits, study-wide: Accurate prediction of HLA-A and HLA-B alleles (for most subjects) was reportedly achieved from TCR beta sequences. Near-uniform donor sequencing depth was presumed by presence/absence analyses.

A few counts support this clone. The antigen is not known. This cohort consisted of healthy bone marrow donors. Primers for the PCR totalled 60 Vbeta and 13 Jbeta. Data came from immunoSEQ multiplex PCR; TCRdb stores just in-frame clones and leaves some out. The sample records about 170,000 clones, about 62% being singletons. There are 14 residues in the CDR3. In germline, CDR1 is MDHEN, CDR2 SYDVKM. The germline V and J ends were trimmed by 5 bases and 0 bases, with 8 bases remaining between them. This sequence was found in a man between 35 and 55 years old in good health and CMV-seronegative. Material for sequencing was PBMCs. The chain has TRBV28 and TRBJ1-3; D gene ambiguous. The CDR3 protein is CASSRRFSGNTIYF. DNA for the CDR3: TGTGCCAGCAGTCGGCGGTTCTCTGGAAACACCATATATTTT.